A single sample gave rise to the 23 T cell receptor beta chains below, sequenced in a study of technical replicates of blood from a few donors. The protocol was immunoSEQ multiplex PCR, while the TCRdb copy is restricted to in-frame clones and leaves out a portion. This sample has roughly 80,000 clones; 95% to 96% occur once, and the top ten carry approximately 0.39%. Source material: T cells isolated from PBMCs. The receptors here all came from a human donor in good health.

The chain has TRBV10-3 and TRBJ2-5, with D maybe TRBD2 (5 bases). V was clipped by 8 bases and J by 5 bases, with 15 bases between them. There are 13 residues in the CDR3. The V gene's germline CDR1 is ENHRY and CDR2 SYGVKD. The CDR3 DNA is TGTGCCATCGGGCCTTTGTCGGGGGAGACCCAGTACTTC. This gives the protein CAIGPLSGETQYF.

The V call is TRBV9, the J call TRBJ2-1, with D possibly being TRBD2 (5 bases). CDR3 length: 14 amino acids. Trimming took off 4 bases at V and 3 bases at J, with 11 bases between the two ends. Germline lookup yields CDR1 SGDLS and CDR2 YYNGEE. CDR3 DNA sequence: TGTGCCAGCAGCTCAGGACTGAGCTACAATGAGCAGTTCTTC. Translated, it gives CASSSGLSYNEQFF.

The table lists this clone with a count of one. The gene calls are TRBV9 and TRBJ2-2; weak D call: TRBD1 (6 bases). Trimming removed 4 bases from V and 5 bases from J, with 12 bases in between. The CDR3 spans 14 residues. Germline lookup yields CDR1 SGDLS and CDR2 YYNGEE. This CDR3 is CASSPGESTGELFF. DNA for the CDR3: TGTGCCAGCAGCCCAGGGGAGTCGACCGGGGAGCTGTTTTTT.

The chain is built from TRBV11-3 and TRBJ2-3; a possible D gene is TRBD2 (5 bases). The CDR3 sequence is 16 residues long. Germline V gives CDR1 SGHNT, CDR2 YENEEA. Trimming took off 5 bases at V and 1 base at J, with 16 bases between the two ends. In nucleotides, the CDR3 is TGTGCCAGCAGCCGGGGTCTCGTTAGTGGCACAGATACGCAGTATTTT. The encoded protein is CASSRGLVSGTDTQYF.

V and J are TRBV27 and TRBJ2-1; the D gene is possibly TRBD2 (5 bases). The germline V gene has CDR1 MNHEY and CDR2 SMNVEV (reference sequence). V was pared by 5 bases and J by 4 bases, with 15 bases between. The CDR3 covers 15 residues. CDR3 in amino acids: CASSPPASGYNEQFF. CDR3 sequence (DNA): TGTGCCAGCAGTCCCCCAGCGTCGGGGTACAATGAGCAGTTCTTC.

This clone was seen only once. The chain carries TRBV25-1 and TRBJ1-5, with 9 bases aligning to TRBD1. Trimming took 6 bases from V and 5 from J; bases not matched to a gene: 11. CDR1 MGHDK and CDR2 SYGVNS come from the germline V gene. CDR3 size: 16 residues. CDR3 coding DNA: TGTGCCAGCAGCCGACAGGGGGTCTTGATGGATCAGCCCCAGCATTTT. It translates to CASSRQGVLMDQPQHF.

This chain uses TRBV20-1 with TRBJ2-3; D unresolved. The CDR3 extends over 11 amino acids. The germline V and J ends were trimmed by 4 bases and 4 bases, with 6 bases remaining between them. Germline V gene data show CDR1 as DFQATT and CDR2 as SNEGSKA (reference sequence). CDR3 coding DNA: TGCAGTGCTAACAACCCAGATACGCAGTATTTT. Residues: CSANNPDTQYF.

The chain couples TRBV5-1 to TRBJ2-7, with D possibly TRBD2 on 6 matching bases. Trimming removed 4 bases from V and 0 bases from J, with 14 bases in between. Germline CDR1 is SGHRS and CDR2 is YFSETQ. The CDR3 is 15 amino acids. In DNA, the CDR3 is TGCGCCAGCAGCCAGGATGCGGGGAGCTCCTACGAGCAGTACTTC. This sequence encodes CASSQDAGSSYEQYF.

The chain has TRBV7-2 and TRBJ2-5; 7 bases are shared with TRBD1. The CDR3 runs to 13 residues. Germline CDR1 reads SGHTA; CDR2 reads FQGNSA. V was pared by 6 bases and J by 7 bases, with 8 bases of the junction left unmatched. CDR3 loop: CASSLDRTGTQYF. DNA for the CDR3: TGTGCCAGCAGTTTGGACAGGACGGGGACCCAGTACTTC.

The CDR3 nucleotides are TGTGCCAGCAGCCCCCAGGGAGGGGGAACTGAAGCTTTCTTT. Its protein product is CASSPQGGGTEAFF. The V gene is TRBV2, the J gene TRBJ1-1, with TRBD1 as a possible D gene (6 bases). Trimming removed 6 bases from V and 5 bases from J, with 16 bases in between. This CDR3 is 14 amino acids long. Germline V gene data show CDR1 as SNHLY and CDR2 as FYNNEI.

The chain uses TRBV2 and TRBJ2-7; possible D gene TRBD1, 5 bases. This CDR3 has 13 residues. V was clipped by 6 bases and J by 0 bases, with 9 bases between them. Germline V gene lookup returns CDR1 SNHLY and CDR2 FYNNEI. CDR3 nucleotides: TGTGCCAGCAGCAGGACACCCTCCTACGAGCAGTACTTC. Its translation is CASSRTPSYEQYF.

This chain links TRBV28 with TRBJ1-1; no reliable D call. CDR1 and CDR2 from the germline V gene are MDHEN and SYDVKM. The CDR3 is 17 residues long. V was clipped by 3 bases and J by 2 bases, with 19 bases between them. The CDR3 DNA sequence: TGTGCCAGCAGTTTTGCACCGAGGGAGGTGGGAAACACTGAAGCTTTCTTT. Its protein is CASSFAPREVGNTEAFF.

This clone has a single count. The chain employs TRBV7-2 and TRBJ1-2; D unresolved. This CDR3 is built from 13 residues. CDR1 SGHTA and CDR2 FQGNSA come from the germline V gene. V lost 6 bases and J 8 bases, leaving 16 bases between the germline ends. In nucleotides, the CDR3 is TGTGCCAGCAGTTTCGGGAGGGCGGAAGGCTACACCTTC. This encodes CASSFGRAEGYTF.

The CDR3: CAWNLAPGELFF. As DNA, the CDR3 is TGTGCCTGGAATCTAGCACCCGGGGAGCTGTTTTTT. This sequence joins TRBV30 and TRBJ2-2, with D tentatively TRBD2 (5 bases). Trimming shortened V by 4 bases and J by 6 bases, and 9 bases separated the two germline ends. Germline CDR1 GTSNPN, CDR2 SVGIG (reference sequence). The CDR3 extends over 12 amino acids.

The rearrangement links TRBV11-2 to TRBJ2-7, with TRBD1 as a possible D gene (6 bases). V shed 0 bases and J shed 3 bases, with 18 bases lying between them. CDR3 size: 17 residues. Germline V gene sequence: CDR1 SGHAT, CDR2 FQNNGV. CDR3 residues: CASSLDSATGILYEQYF. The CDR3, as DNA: TGTGCCAGCAGCTTAGATTCCGCGACAGGAATCCTCTACGAGCAGTACTTC.

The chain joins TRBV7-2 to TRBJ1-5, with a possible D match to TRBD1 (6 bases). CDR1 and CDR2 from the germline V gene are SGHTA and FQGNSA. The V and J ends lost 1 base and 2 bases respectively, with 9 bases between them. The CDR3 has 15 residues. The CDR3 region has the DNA TGTGCCAGCAGCTTAGATTGGACAGGCAATCAGCCCCAGCATTTT. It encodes CASSLDWTGNQPQHF.

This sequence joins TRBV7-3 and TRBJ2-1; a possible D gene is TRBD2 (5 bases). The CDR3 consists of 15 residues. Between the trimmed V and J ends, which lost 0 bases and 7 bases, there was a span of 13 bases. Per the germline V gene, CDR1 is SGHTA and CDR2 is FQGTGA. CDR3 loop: CASSLTQAGLNEQFF. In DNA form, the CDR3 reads TGTGCCAGCAGCTTAACCCAGGCGGGTTTGAATGAGCAGTTCTTC.

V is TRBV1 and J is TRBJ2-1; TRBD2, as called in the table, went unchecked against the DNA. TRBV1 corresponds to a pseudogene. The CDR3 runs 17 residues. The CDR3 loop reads CTSSLGDSNRFYNEQFF. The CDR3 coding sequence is TGCACCAGCAGCCTTGGGGACTCTAACCGTTTCTACAATGAGCAGTTCTTC.

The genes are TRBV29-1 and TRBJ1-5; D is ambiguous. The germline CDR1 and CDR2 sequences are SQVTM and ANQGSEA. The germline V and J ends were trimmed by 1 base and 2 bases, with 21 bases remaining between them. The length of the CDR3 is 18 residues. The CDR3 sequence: CSVEVGAGFPCCNQPQHF. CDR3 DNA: TGCAGCGTTGAAGTGGGCGCGGGCTTTCCCTGTTGCAATCAGCCCCAGCATTTT.

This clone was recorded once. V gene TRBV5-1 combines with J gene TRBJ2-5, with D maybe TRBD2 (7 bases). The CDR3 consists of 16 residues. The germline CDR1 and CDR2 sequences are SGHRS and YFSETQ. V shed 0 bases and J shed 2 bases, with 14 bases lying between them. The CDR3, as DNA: TGCGCCAGCAGCTTGGTAGGGGGGGGAAGACAAGAGACCCAGTACTTC. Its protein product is CASSLVGGGRQETQYF.

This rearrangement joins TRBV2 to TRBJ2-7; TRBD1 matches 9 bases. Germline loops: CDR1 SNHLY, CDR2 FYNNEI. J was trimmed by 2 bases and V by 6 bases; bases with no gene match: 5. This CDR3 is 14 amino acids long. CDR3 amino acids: CASRTGTGTYEQYF. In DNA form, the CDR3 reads TGTGCCAGCAGAACCGGGACAGGGACCTACGAGCAGTACTTC.

DNA for the CDR3: TGTGCCAGCAGCTTAATCTTGGACAGGGGATTTACCTACGAGCAGTACTTC. This encodes CASSLILDRGFTYEQYF. This chain links TRBV11-2 with TRBJ2-7; 9 bases are a match to TRBD1. The CDR3 contains 17 residues. Trimming took 2 bases from V and 2 from J; bases not matched to a gene: 10. Germline V gene sequence: CDR1 SGHAT, CDR2 FQNNGV.

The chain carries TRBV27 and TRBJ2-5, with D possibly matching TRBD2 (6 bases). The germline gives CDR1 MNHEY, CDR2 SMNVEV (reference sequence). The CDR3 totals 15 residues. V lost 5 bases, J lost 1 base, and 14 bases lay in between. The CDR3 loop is CASSLILAPQETQYF. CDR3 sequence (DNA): TGTGCCAGCAGTCTTATCCTAGCGCCCCAAGAGACCCAGTACTTC.